This passage covers 24 T cell receptor beta chains from one sample sequenced in a study of cytomegalovirus exposure and HLA in healthy donors. Use of 60 Vbeta and 13 Jbeta primers characterized the PCR. This table comes from immunoSEQ multiplex PCR, and its TCRdb copy is limited to in-frame clones, with some not included. The table records 95,000 to 130,000 clones, about 10% of them present only once. What was sequenced was PBMCs. All receptors derive from a man aged 25 to 45 in good health and CMV-seronegative.

The chain joins TRBV4-3 to TRBJ2-1; possibly TRBD2 for D (5 bases). Germline-derived CDR1 and CDR2 are LGHNA and YSLEER. Deletions cut 0 bases from V and 12 bases from J, with 12 bases between. The CDR3 has 13 amino acids. Here the CDR3 DNA reads TGCGCCAGCAGCCAAGATCGAGGGAGTGGGCAGTTCTTC. It is translated as CASSQDRGSGQFF.

This chain uses TRBV4-1 with TRBJ1-5, with D hard to call. The CDR3 length is 14 residues. Trimming removed 4 bases at V and 4 bases at J, with 11 bases between. Germline-derived CDR1 and CDR2 are MGHRA and YSYEKL. CDR3 sequence: CASSPSGGNQPQHF. CDR3 DNA sequence: TGCGCCAGCAGCCCATCGGGAGGAAATCAGCCCCAGCATTTT.

The sample holds a few counts of this clone. The chain carries TRBV28 and TRBJ2-1, with TRBD2 as a possible D gene (5 bases). There are 11 residues in the CDR3. Per the germline V gene, CDR1 is MDHEN and CDR2 is SYDVKM. The CDR3 sequence: CAAGSNNEQFF. The CDR3 DNA is TGTGCTGCGGGCAGCAACAATGAGCAGTTCTTC.

This sequence joins TRBV5-1 and TRBJ2-5, with 7 positions matching TRBD1. V lost 0 bases and J lost 5; bases outside the gene matches: 7. Germline assignment: CDR1 SGHRS and CDR2 YFSETQ. This CDR3 is 15 amino acids long. CDR3 in DNA: TGCGCCAGCAGCTTGGTCGCAGGGACAGAGGAGACCCAGTACTTC. This translates into CASSLVAGTEETQYF.

The chain has TRBV6-6 and TRBJ1-5, with a possible D match to TRBD1 (5 bases). The germline V gene has CDR1 MNHNY and CDR2 SVGAGI (reference sequence). The CDR3 contains 15 residues. Trimming removed 5 bases from V and 4 bases from J, with 15 bases in between. CDR3 in amino acids: CASSPPGEKNQPQHF. The CDR3 DNA sequence: TGTGCCAGCAGTCCCCCGGGGGAAAAAAATCAGCCCCAGCATTTT.

The rearrangement joins TRBV7-8 to TRBJ2-2, with D perhaps matching TRBD2 (6 bases). Germline V CDR1 and CDR2: SGHVS, FQNEAQ. The CDR3 consists of 17 residues. Trimming pared 3 bases from V and 3 bases from J, leaving 17 bases between. The CDR3 loop is CASSFHTTRRDTGELFF. The CDR3 region has the DNA TGTGCCAGCAGCTTTCATACGACTAGGAGGGACACCGGGGAGCTGTTTTTT.

CDR3 in DNA: TGTGCCAGCAGCTCAGGACAAATAGGGTACCAAGAGACCCAGTACTTC. Protein product: CASSSGQIGYQETQYF. The chain links TRBV5-5 to TRBJ2-5; D may be TRBD1 (5 bases). The length of the CDR3 is 16 residues. The germline V gene encodes CDR1 SGHKS and CDR2 YYEKEE (reference sequence). Between the trimmed V and J ends, which lost 3 bases and 0 bases, there was a span of 15 bases.

This clone has just a few counts. The chain uses TRBV19 and TRBJ1-2; D may be TRBD1 (5 bases). The germline gives CDR1 LNHDA, CDR2 SQIVND (reference sequence). This CDR3 has 16 amino acids. V was clipped by 5 bases and J by 5 bases, with 21 bases between them. The CDR3 DNA is TGTGCCAGTAGTCAAGGCGCCTCAGGGTTTCGGTATGGCTACACCTTC. Translation: CASSQGASGFRYGYTF.

This clone has a handful of counts. The chain is built from TRBV12-5 and TRBJ1-5; 8 bases fit TRBD1. The CDR3 sequence is 18 residues long. V shed 6 bases, J shed 0 bases, and the junction held 13 bases outside the gene matches. CDR1 and CDR2 (germline): LGHNT, FRNRAP. Here the CDR3 DNA reads TGTGCTAGTGGACAGGGGACAGGCGGCGGCTTTAGCAATCAGCCCCAGCATTTT. Its translation is CASGQGTGGGFSNQPQHF.

This clone was counted only a few times. V gene TRBV2 combines with J gene TRBJ2-1, with D perhaps matching TRBD1 (7 bases). In germline, CDR1 is SNHLY, CDR2 FYNNEI. This CDR3 is built from 14 residues. Trimming pared 7 bases from V and 9 bases from J, leaving 19 bases between. CDR3 amino acids: CASMRDSGGLEQFF. The CDR3 bases are TGTGCCAGCATGAGGGACTCAGGGGGTCTTGAGCAGTTCTTC.

The CDR3 region is CASSTGKTRTYEQYF. The CDR3 DNA is TGTGCCAGCAGTACGGGTAAGACTAGAACCTACGAGCAGTACTTC. This chain connects TRBV6-5 to TRBJ2-7; weak D call: TRBD2 (6 bases). V was cut by 5 bases and J by 2 bases, with 16 bases left in between. Germline V CDR1 and CDR2: MNHEY, SVGAGI. The CDR3 length is 15 residues.

The rearrangement links TRBV7-2 to TRBJ2-2, with TRBD1 matching 7 bases. The CDR3 length is 14 residues. Germline assignment: CDR1 SGHTA and CDR2 FQGNSA. V lost 7 bases and J lost 5; bases outside the gene matches: 7. CDR3 nucleotide sequence: TGTGCCAGCACCTACAGGGGCGGTACCGGGGAGCTGTTTTTT. Residues: CASTYRGGTGELFF.

This chain links TRBV7-3 with TRBJ2-3; 9 bases match TRBD2. This CDR3 has 16 residues. The germline gives CDR1 SGHTA, CDR2 FQGTGA. Trimming at V came to 5 bases and at J to 0 bases, leaving 6 bases not matched to a gene. CDR3 DNA sequence: TGTGCCAGCAGCCCGGGACTAGCAGTTAGCACAGATACGCAGTATTTT. Translating it yields CASSPGLAVSTDTQYF.

This clone has just a few counts. The V and J genes are TRBV5-6 and TRBJ2-7; D is uncertain. CDR1 and CDR2 from the germline V gene are SGHDT and YYEEEE. This CDR3 has 12 amino acids. The V end was cut by 1 base, the J end by 3 bases, with 5 bases between. The CDR3 bases are TGTGCCAGCAGCTTGAATCGCTACGAGCAGTACTTC. Its translation is CASSLNRYEQYF.

This clone was observed a handful of times. The chain uses TRBV4-2 and TRBJ1-2; D may be TRBD1 (6 bases). Germline CDR1 LGHNA, CDR2 YNFKEQ. V gave up 6 bases and J gave up 4 bases, with 15 bases separating them. CDR3 length: 14 amino acids. The chain's CDR3 is CASRAGDRGYGYTF. For the CDR3, the DNA is TGTGCCAGCAGGGCAGGGGACCGGGGCTATGGCTACACCTTC.

This clone came up a few times. The chain uses TRBV25-1 and TRBJ2-3; D not resolved. Germline CDR1 MGHDK, CDR2 SYGVNS. The CDR3 runs to 14 residues. The germline V and J ends were trimmed by 2 bases and 0 bases, with 6 bases remaining between them. CDR3 residues: CASSEQSSTDTQYF. CDR3 in DNA: TGTGCCAGCAGTGAACAGTCTAGCACAGATACGCAGTATTTT.

The chain uses TRBV14 and TRBJ1-4; tentative D call: TRBD1 (6 bases). Trimming left V 1 base short and J 8 bases short, with 11 bases between. Germline CDR1 SGHDN, CDR2 FVKESK. This CDR3 spans 14 amino acids. CDR3 in DNA: TGTGCCAGCAGCCAAGGCGGTACAGGGGAAAAACTGTTTTTT. Translating gives CASSQGGTGEKLFF.

This clone was detected a few times. The chain links TRBV30 to TRBJ1-1, with TRBD1 matching over 8 bases. V lost 1 base and J lost 1; bases outside the gene matches: 2. Per the germline V gene, CDR1 is GTSNPN and CDR2 is SVGIG (reference sequence). The CDR3 contains 14 residues. CDR3 in DNA: TGTGCCTGGAGTGGACAGGGGAAGAACACTGAAGCTTTCTTT. It encodes CAWSGQGKNTEAFF.

The rearrangement links TRBV5-6 to TRBJ2-5, with TRBD2 as a possible D gene (6 bases). The germline V and J ends were trimmed by 4 bases and 5 bases, with 21 bases remaining between them. The CDR3 is 16 amino acids. Germline V lookup: CDR1 SGHDT, CDR2 YYEEEE. CDR3 sequence: CASSGDWPERRETQYF. CDR3 bases: TGTGCCAGCAGCGGGGACTGGCCAGAACGGCGGGAGACCCAGTACTTC.

Concerning this clone: Relative to the germline gene, one junction end is altered; a read error may explain this. The chain uses TRBV7-7 and TRBJ2-5, with TRBD2 matching 8 bases. This CDR3 has 15 amino acids. CDR1 is SSHAT, CDR2 FNYEAQ, per germline (reference sequence). The CDR3: CASSLKRGNQETQYF. The CDR3 coding sequence is TGTGCTAGCAGCTTAAAGCGGGGGAACCAAGAGACCCAGTACTTC.

This clone was detected a few times. The CDR3 loop is CASSDGPGTGNQPQHF. The CDR3 DNA sequence: TGTGCCAGCAGTGACGGGCCCGGGACAGGGAATCAGCCCCAGCATTTT. The rearrangement joins TRBV6-1 to TRBJ1-5; 9 nucleotides line up with TRBD1. V lost 3 bases and J lost 4; bases outside the gene matches: 7. This CDR3 contains 16 residues. Germline CDR1 MNHNS, CDR2 SASEGT.

This clone was observed a few times. The chain is built from TRBV4-1 and TRBJ2-7, with no clear D. The germline V gene has CDR1 MGHRA and CDR2 YSYEKL. Trimming took 8 bases from V and 6 from J, leaving 11 bases between them. The CDR3 extends over 11 amino acids. The CDR3 loop reads CASSPEAEQYF. CDR3 nucleotides: TGCGCCAGCTCCCCTGAAGCCGAGCAGTACTTC.

The chain recombines TRBV9 with TRBJ1-2, with D unclear. Germline CDR1 is SGDLS and CDR2 is YYNGEE. The CDR3 contains 12 residues. Trimming left V 4 bases short and J 8 bases short, with 12 bases between. The CDR3 DNA sequence: TGTGCCAGCAGCAGAAACGGGATCGGCTACACCTTC. Encoded protein: CASSRNGIGYTF.

In its sample, this clone was seen a few times. J is TRBJ2-2 and V is TRBV28, with TRBD1 matching over 9 bases. The CDR3 is 14 amino acids. The V segment lost 5 bases and the J segment 6 bases; nucleotides outside the gene matches: 4. The germline V gene encodes CDR1 MDHEN and CDR2 SYDVKM. In DNA form, the CDR3 reads TGTGCCAGCAGTCCGACAGGGGGGGCCGGGGAGCTGTTTTTT. It specifies CASSPTGGAGELFF. Full variable domain (outside the CDR3, taken from reference TRBV28 and TRBJ2-2): DVKVTQSSRYLVKRTGEKVFLECVQDMDHENMFWYRQDPGLGLRLIYFSYDVKMKEKGDIPEGYSVSREKKERFSLILESASTNQTSMYLCASSPTGGAGELFFGEGSRLTVL.